The 8 T cell receptor beta chains reported below all come from one sample, sequenced in a study of CD8 T cells in Susac syndrome. Reverse transcription of roughly 0.5 to 1 ug RNA was carried out with random hexamers. TCRdb reanalysed the immunoSEQ multiplex PCR reads using MiXCR and keeps one entry per CDR3 protein. The table lists around 62,000 distinct CDR3 sequences, around nine tenths of them singletons. Specimen: CD8+ T cells from PBMCs. Receptors were obtained from a human donor in good health.

For this clonotype: This is likely a read error, given that the CDR3 carries no conserved phenylalanine or tryptophan at its end. The genes are TRBV12-3 or TRBV12-4 and TRBJ1-1, with a tentative D call TRBD1 (5 bases). The CDR3 has 14 amino acids. V shed 5 bases and J shed 2 bases, with 12 bases lying between them. The DNA of the CDR3 is TGTGCCAGCAGTCCCGGGACTGCTAACACTGAAGCTTTCTCT. This codes for CASSPGTANTEAFS.

The J gene is TRBJ1-2, the V gene TRBV7-3; D is perhaps TRBD1 (6 bases). V shed 4 bases and J shed 8 bases, with 14 bases lying between them. The CDR3 has 13 amino acids. Germline V CDR1 and CDR2: SGHTA, FQGTGA. The CDR3 reads CASSSNSGDGYTF. CDR3 DNA sequence: TGTGCCAGCAGCTCTAACTCAGGGGACGGCTACACCTTC.

The chain joins TRBV5-5 to TRBJ2-7; 7 nucleotides align to TRBD2. The CDR3 has 14 residues. V was clipped by 2 bases and J by 2 bases; unmatched bases: 4. Germline V gene lookup returns CDR1 SGHKS and CDR2 YYEKEE (reference sequence). CDR3 DNA: TGTGCCAGCAGCTTAGCGGGGAGCCCCTACGAGCAGTACTTC. It encodes CASSLAGSPYEQYF.

V usage is TRBV2 and J usage is TRBJ2-7; D is unclear. Germline V gene data show CDR1 as SNHLY and CDR2 as FYNNEI. This CDR3 contains 14 residues. V was trimmed by 7 bases and J by 5 bases, leaving 18 bases between them. The CDR3 DNA is TGTGCCAGCACGGCCAACGGACCTGGGGACGAGCAGTACTTC. This translates into CASTANGPGDEQYF.

The chain combines TRBV29-1 with TRBJ2-7; no clear D. The CDR3 is 12 residues long. V was shortened by 7 bases and J by 1 base, with 11 bases between the two germline ends. Germline-derived CDR1 and CDR2 are SQVTM and ANQGSEA. The CDR3 loop reads CSAGSTSYEQYF. CDR3 DNA sequence: TGCAGCGCGGGCAGTACATCCTACGAGCAGTACTTC.

The V and J genes are TRBV12-5 and TRBJ1-2; no clear D gene. Looked up from germline, CDR1 is LGHNT and CDR2 is FRNRAP. V was clipped by 0 bases and J by 0 bases, with 11 bases between them. This CDR3 contains 16 residues. CDR3 sequence (DNA): TGTGCTAGTGGTTTGGTACTAGGTTCCGCTAACTATGGCTACACCTTC. This translates into CASGLVLGSANYGYTF.

The genes are TRBV27 and TRBJ2-7; 9 bases fit TRBD1. The junction had 4 bases not matched to a gene; V was cut back by 3 bases and J by 4 bases. Germline V gene sequence: CDR1 MNHEY, CDR2 SMNVEV (reference sequence). The CDR3 consists of 14 residues. The CDR3 nucleotides read TGTGCCAGCAGTTTTACAGGGGGCGAGTACGAGCAGTACTTC. Encoded protein: CASSFTGGEYEQYF.

The chain has TRBV4-3 and TRBJ2-7, with no clear D. Germline lookup yields CDR1 LGHNA and CDR2 YSLEER. The CDR3 is 14 residues long. Trimming pared 1 base from V and 1 base from J, leaving 8 bases between. The DNA of the CDR3 is TGCGCCAGCAGCCAAGGGACGGTTTCCTACGAGCAGTACTTC. This translates into CASSQGTVSYEQYF.